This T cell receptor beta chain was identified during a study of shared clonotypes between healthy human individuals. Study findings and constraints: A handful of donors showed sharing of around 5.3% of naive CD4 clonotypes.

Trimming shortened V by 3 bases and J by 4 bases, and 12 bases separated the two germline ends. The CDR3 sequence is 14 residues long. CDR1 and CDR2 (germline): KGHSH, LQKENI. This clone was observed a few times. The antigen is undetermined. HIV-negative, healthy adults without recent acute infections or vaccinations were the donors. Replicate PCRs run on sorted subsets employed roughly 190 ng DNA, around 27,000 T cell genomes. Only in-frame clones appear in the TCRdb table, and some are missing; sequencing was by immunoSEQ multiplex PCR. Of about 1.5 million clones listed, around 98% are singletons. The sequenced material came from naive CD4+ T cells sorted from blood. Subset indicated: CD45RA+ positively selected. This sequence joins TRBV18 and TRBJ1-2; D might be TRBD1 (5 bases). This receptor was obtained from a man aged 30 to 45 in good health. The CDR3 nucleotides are TGTGCCAGCTCACCTCAGGAAAGGGGCTATGGCTACACCTTC. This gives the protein CASSPQERGYGYTF.